The next 26 T cell receptor beta chains were all read from a single sample in a study of beta chain features in type 1 diabetes. Reverse transcription of all isolated RNA meant that expressed TCRB transcripts were sequenced. TCRdb's copy holds only in-frame clones and misses some; the assay was immunoSEQ multiplex PCR. There are roughly 330,000 clones in the sample; approximately 11% occur only once, and approximately 0.016% lies in the top ten. The sample consisted of naive CD4+ T cells from blood. The receptors originated from a woman under 40 in good health.

The chain carries TRBV6-6 and TRBJ2-1; 7 positions match TRBD1. CDR3 length equals 15 residues. Trimming removed 2 bases from V and 4 bases from J; junction bases left unmatched: 5. Germline CDR1 and CDR2: MNHNY and SVGAGI (reference sequence). In DNA, the CDR3 is TGTGCCAGCAGTTACGGGGACAGAGATTACAATGAGCAGTTCTTC. Translation gives CASSYGDRDYNEQFF.

This clone was detected a few times. The chain links TRBV4-2 to TRBJ2-5; 11 positions match TRBD2. Per the germline V gene, CDR1 is LGHNA and CDR2 is YNFKEQ. The CDR3 loop spans 19 amino acids. V shed 3 bases and J 0 bases; nucleotides not matched to a gene: 12. In nucleotides, the CDR3 is TGTGCCAGCAGCCACCGCGGAACTAGCGGGAGAGTTAACCAAGAGACCCAGTACTTC. This codes for CASSHRGTSGRVNQETQYF.

This chain joins TRBV5-1 and TRBJ2-5, with D perhaps matching TRBD1 (6 bases). This CDR3 has 14 residues. The V gene lost 4 bases and the J gene lost 4 bases, with 14 bases spanning the gap. Germline loops: CDR1 SGHRS, CDR2 YFSETQ. Here the CDR3 reads CASSTGTGRETQYF. Here the CDR3 DNA reads TGCGCCAGCAGCACAGGTACAGGGCGAGAGACCCAGTACTTC.

The genes are TRBV7-8 and TRBJ2-1; 12 positions agree with TRBD2. Trimming cost V 3 bases and J 6 bases; bases outside gene matches: 3. The CDR3 has 15 residues. CDR1 is SGHVS and CDR2 is FQNEAQ in the germline V gene. The CDR3 sequence is CASSFTSGRPNEQFF. CDR3 DNA sequence: TGTGCCAGCAGCTTTACTAGCGGGAGGCCCAATGAGCAGTTCTTC.

The rearrangement joins TRBV9 to TRBJ2-7; 7 bases fit TRBD2. The V gene's germline CDR1 is SGDLS and CDR2 YYNGEE. This CDR3 comprises 15 residues. The J segment lost 3 bases and the V segment lost 0 bases, leaving 6 bases of the junction unmatched. In nucleotides, the CDR3 is TGTGCCAGCAGCGTAGCGGGCGGGAGTTTCTACGAGCAGTACTTC. Its protein is CASSVAGGSFYEQYF.

This clone turned up a few times. The J gene is TRBJ2-2, the V gene TRBV18; TRBD1 matches at 8 bases. The CDR3 loop spans 17 amino acids. Germline V gene sequence: CDR1 KGHSH, CDR2 LQKENI. Trimming removed 4 bases from V and 6 bases from J; junction bases left unmatched: 13. CDR3 DNA sequence: TGTGCCAGCTCACTCACTTCCGGACAGGGAATTGCCGGGGAGCTGTTTTTT. Translating gives CASSLTSGQGIAGELFF.

The chain combines TRBV7-2 with TRBJ1-1; D is uncertain. V was trimmed by 3 bases and J by 3 bases, leaving 11 bases between them. Germline V lookup: CDR1 SGHTA, CDR2 FQGNSA. This CDR3 contains 14 residues. The CDR3 DNA reads as TGTGCCAGCAGCTTCGATACTGTCTACACTGAAGCTTTCTTT. Translation gives CASSFDTVYTEAFF.

This clone was seen only a few times. The genes are TRBV7-2 and TRBJ2-7; the D gene is possibly TRBD2 (6 bases). The length of the CDR3 is 14 residues. Germline V gene sequence: CDR1 SGHTA, CDR2 FQGNSA. Trimming stripped 10 bases from V and 0 bases from J, with 16 bases between. Here the CDR3 DNA reads TGTGCCACCACCGGGCGGGGAGGCTCCTACGAGCAGTACTTC. Encoded protein: CATTGRGGSYEQYF.

This clone showed up just a few times. The gene calls are TRBV30 and TRBJ1-1, with D perhaps matching TRBD1 (6 bases). This CDR3 has 17 residues. Trimming shortened V by 4 bases and J by 0 bases, and 21 bases separated the two germline ends. Looked up from germline, CDR1 is GTSNPN and CDR2 is SVGIG (reference sequence). As DNA, the CDR3 is TGTGCCTGGAATTCTCAGACAGGCAGATTAATGAACACTGAAGCTTTCTTT. It yields the protein CAWNSQTGRLMNTEAFF.

This clone was picked up a small number of times. The CDR3 DNA is TGCGCCAGCAGCTTGGCACTAGCGGGAGGGCCAATAGATACGCAGTATTTT. This encodes CASSLALAGGPIDTQYF. The V call is TRBV5-1, the J call TRBJ2-3; 13 nucleotides align to TRBD2. Germline trimming cut 0 bases from V and 5 bases from J; bases unmatched to any gene: 6. Germline V gene sequence: CDR1 SGHRS, CDR2 YFSETQ. CDR3 length equals 17 residues.

There are a few counts of this clone. V gene TRBV4-3 combines with J gene TRBJ2-3, with a possible D match to TRBD2 (5 bases). The CDR3 has 16 residues. V was clipped by 0 bases and J by 2 bases, with 12 bases between them. Germline CDR1 reads LGHNA; CDR2 reads YSLEER. The CDR3 DNA reads as TGCGCCAGCAGCCAAGAAACTAGTTCTTTCACAGATACGCAGTATTTT. This sequence encodes CASSQETSSFTDTQYF.

The rearrangement links TRBV13 to TRBJ2-7; D gene unclear. Germline CDR1 is PRHDT and CDR2 is FYEKMQ (reference sequence). The CDR3 extends over 14 amino acids. The V gene lost 5 bases and the J gene lost 0 bases, with 11 bases spanning the gap. Written as DNA, the CDR3 is TGTGCCAGCAGCGCCCGCAGAAGCTCCTACGAGCAGTACTTC. Residues: CASSARRSSYEQYF.

This clone occurred a few times. The chain combines TRBV4-1 with TRBJ2-3; D is possibly TRBD1 (5 bases). Trimming pared 1 base from V and 3 bases from J, leaving 11 bases between. This CDR3 comprises 15 residues. Germline V gene sequence: CDR1 MGHRA, CDR2 YSYEKL. DNA for the CDR3: TGCGCCAGCAGCCAAGCTACAGGCGTTACAGATACGCAGTATTTT. This translates into CASSQATGVTDTQYF.

This clone was recorded a few times. CDR3 DNA: TGTGCCAGTAGTACCTCTTCCGGCTACGAGCAGTACTTC. It specifies CASSTSSGYEQYF. V is TRBV19 and J is TRBJ2-7; D is unresolved. The V gene's germline CDR1 is LNHDA and CDR2 SQIVND (reference sequence). The CDR3 runs 13 residues. V lost 4 bases to trimming and J lost 3 bases, with 10 bases between them.

The genes are TRBV5-1 and TRBJ1-2; perhaps TRBD1 as D (5 bases). V was cut by 2 bases and J by 8 bases, with 13 bases left in between. The CDR3 spans 13 residues. Germline V gene sequence: CDR1 SGHRS, CDR2 YFSETQ. The CDR3 spells CASSFSGTEGYTF. DNA of the CDR3: TGCGCCAGCAGCTTTTCCGGGACTGAAGGCTACACCTTC. Full variable domain (outside the CDR3, taken from reference TRBV5-1 and TRBJ1-2): KAGVTQTPRYLIKTRGQQVTLSCSPISGHRSVSWYQQTPGQGLQFLFEYFSETQRNKGNFPGRFSGRQFSNSRSEMNVSTLELGDSALYLCASSFSGTEGYTFGSGTRLTVV.

CDR3 protein: CAISAVTSSTDTQYF. The CDR3, as DNA: TGTGCCATCAGTGCCGTGACTAGTAGCACAGATACGCAGTATTTT. The gene calls are TRBV10-3 and TRBJ2-3; D is possibly TRBD2 (6 bases). CDR1 ENHRY and CDR2 SYGVKD come from the germline V gene. CDR3 size: 15 residues. Trimming removed 4 bases at V and 0 bases at J, with 11 bases between.

The J gene is TRBJ2-1, the V gene TRBV13, with TRBD2 matching over 15 bases. CDR1 PRHDT and CDR2 FYEKMQ come from the germline V gene (reference sequence). CDR3 length: 19 residues. J was trimmed by 7 bases and V by 5 bases; bases with no gene match: 15. In nucleotides, the CDR3 is TGTGCCAGCAGCCGAACTGGACTAGCGGGAGGGCTACCCGCGAATGAGCAGTTCTTC. Translation gives CASSRTGLAGGLPANEQFF.

In this sample, this clone turned up a few times. The chain combines TRBV2 with TRBJ2-1, with TRBD2 identical over 7 bases. V gave up 8 bases and J gave up 6 bases; unmatched junction bases: 7. Germline lookup yields CDR1 SNHLY and CDR2 FYNNEI. This CDR3 is built from 13 residues. The chain's CDR3 is CASLRTRSNEQFF. The CDR3 DNA sequence: TGTGCCAGCCTCCGGACTAGGTCCAATGAGCAGTTCTTC.

This rearrangement joins TRBV5-6 to TRBJ2-7; 8 bases are shared with TRBD1. Germline V lookup: CDR1 SGHDT, CDR2 YYEEEE. The CDR3 is 13 residues long. After removal of 9 bases from V and 6 bases from J, the junction contained 11 bases not matched to a gene. The CDR3 DNA reads TGTGCCACCCGAGGACAGGGAAGCCGCGAGCAGTACTTC. Amino acid sequence: CATRGQGSREQYF.

V gene TRBV28 combines with J gene TRBJ2-1, with 8 bases identical to TRBD2. The germline V gene has CDR1 MDHEN and CDR2 SYDVKM. CDR3 length: 15 amino acids. V was pared by 3 bases and J by 4 bases, with 5 bases of the junction left unmatched. The CDR3 nucleotides read TGTGCCAGCAGTTTTCTAGCGGGTATTTACAATGAGCAGTTCTTC. Translated: CASSFLAGIYNEQFF.

This clone was observed a handful of times. This chain joins TRBV28 and TRBJ1-5; D possibly corresponds to TRBD1 (5 bases). V lost 5 bases and J lost 0, with 11 bases in between. Germline CDR1 and CDR2: MDHEN and SYDVKM. The CDR3 extends over 15 amino acids. The CDR3 sequence is CASSPGHYSNQPQHF. In DNA form, the CDR3 reads TGTGCCAGCAGTCCCGGACATTATAGCAATCAGCCCCAGCATTTT. The variable domain in full, completed from reference TRBV28 and TRBJ1-5, reads DVKVTQSSRYLVKRTGEKVFLECVQDMDHENMFWYRQDPGLGLRLIYFSYDVKMKEKGDIPEGYSVSREKKERFSLILESASTNQTSMYLCASSPGHYSNQPQHFGDGTRLSIL.

This clone was detected a few times. DNA of the CDR3: TGTGCCAGCAGACGGGAGGAGGGCTATGGCTACACCTTC. Protein sequence: CASRREEGYGYTF. V usage is TRBV6-5 and J usage is TRBJ1-2; D unclear. Germline V CDR1 and CDR2: MNHEY, SVGAGI. V gave up 6 bases and J gave up 4 bases, with 12 bases separating them. The CDR3 spans 13 residues.

The sample holds a few counts of this clone. The chain combines TRBV28 with TRBJ2-1; D perhaps matches TRBD1 (6 bases). The CDR3 length is 10 residues. V dropped 6 bases and J dropped 10 bases, with 7 bases sitting between them. CDR1 is MDHEN and CDR2 is SYDVKM in the germline V gene. The CDR3 reads CASSGQEQFF. The DNA of the CDR3 is TGTGCCAGCAGCGGACAGGAGCAGTTCTTC.

This sequence joins TRBV7-2 and TRBJ2-1; tentative D call: TRBD2 (6 bases). Trimming took 1 base from V and 12 from J, leaving 19 bases between them. The CDR3 loop spans 15 amino acids. Germline V gives CDR1 SGHTA, CDR2 FQGNSA. The chain's CDR3 is CASSLEPAGPVRQFF. The CDR3 DNA reads as TGTGCCAGCAGCTTAGAGCCTGCGGGGCCGGTTCGGCAGTTCTTC.

This clone was seen a few times. This chain connects TRBV9 to TRBJ2-3; no clear D gene. Germline V gives CDR1 SGDLS, CDR2 YYNGEE. V lost 1 base and J lost 1, with 10 bases in between. The CDR3 is 15 amino acids. CDR3 region: CASSVNPLGTDTQYF. The CDR3 nucleotides read TGTGCCAGCAGCGTAAATCCCCTTGGCACAGATACGCAGTATTTT.

The rearrangement joins TRBV29-1 to TRBJ2-5; 12 bases are a match to TRBD1. Germline values: CDR1 SQVTM, CDR2 ANQGSEA. The CDR3 totals 13 residues. The junction had 6 bases not matched to a gene; V was cut back by 7 bases and J by 6 bases. CDR3 sequence (DNA): TGCAGCGGCCGCCGGGACAGGGGGCAGACCCAGTACTTC. Translated, it gives CSGRRDRGQTQYF.